The 9 T cell receptor beta chains reported below all come from one sample, sequenced in a study of regulatory T cells in long-lasting Graves disease. Relying on iRepertoire HTBI primers and Arm-PCR of CDR3 regions, the team built TCR beta libraries. TCRdb passed the multiplex PCR reads through MiXCR, listing each CDR3 protein once. The sample lists a few hundred thousand distinct CDR3 sequences; roughly 21% were seen once. Time point denoted: persistent/refractory GD, antithyroid drugs over 5 years with positive TRAb. Generation of the TCR library employed RNA extracted from PBMCs. The material was peripheral blood mononuclear cells (PBMCs), obtained when the disease was refractory, from a patient treated with antithyroid drugs. The receptor source for this set is a female donor with Graves disease.

The V call is TRBV20-1, the J call TRBJ2-1, with 14 nucleotides matching TRBD2. In germline, CDR1 is DFQATT, CDR2 SNEGSKA (reference sequence). V lost 3 bases and J lost 0; bases outside the gene matches: 10. The CDR3 is 19 residues long. The CDR3 DNA reads as TGCAGTGCTAGGGATGTTAGGACTAGCGGGAGGAACTCCTACAATGAGCAGTTCTTC. Protein: CSARDVRTSGRNSYNEQFF.

This clonotype was seen more than once but under ten times. The J gene is TRBJ1-1, the V gene TRBV5-4; D not resolved. CDR3 size: 15 residues. V gave up 2 bases and J gave up 4 bases, with 15 bases separating them. Germline V gives CDR1 SGHNT, CDR2 YYREEE (reference sequence). CDR3 bases: TGTGCCAGCAGCTTATCCCCAGGTGTGGGCACTGAAGCTTTCTTT. The encoded protein is CASSLSPGVGTEAFF.

This chain joins TRBV19 and TRBJ2-7; TRBD1 might be the D (5 bases). V lost 1 base and J lost 3, with 10 bases in between. The CDR3 runs 14 residues. Per germline, CDR1 LNHDA and CDR2 SQIVND (reference sequence). The CDR3 DNA follows: TGTGCCAGTAGTATAGTAGACAGCTACTACGAGCAGTACTTC. The encoded protein is CASSIVDSYYEQYF.

Comment on this clonotype: This may come from a read error, since a much larger clone is one base off. The chain links TRBV9 to TRBJ2-7; 10 positions agree with TRBD1. The V segment lost 4 bases and the J segment 5 bases; nucleotides outside the gene matches: 6. The CDR3 has 14 residues. CDR1 is SGDLS, CDR2 YYNGEE, per germline. The chain's CDR3 is CASSPGQGVNEQYF. CDR3 in DNA: TGTGCCAGCAGCCCAGGACAGGGGGTCAACGAGCAGTACTTC.

This clonotype was found many times. The CDR3 coding sequence is TGTGCCAGCAGCCAAGACACCCAGGGCTATGGCTACACCTTC. Residues: CASSQDTQGYGYTF. This rearrangement joins TRBV3-1 to TRBJ1-2; tentative D call: TRBD1 (5 bases). Germline V gene lookup returns CDR1 LGHDT and CDR2 YNNKEL (reference sequence). This CDR3 contains 14 residues. Trimming cost V 0 bases and J 4 bases, with 9 bases left between them.

This clonotype was observed a handful of times. A read error is likely, as this CDR3 ends without the conserved phenylalanine or tryptophan. The CDR3 sequence: CASTPTGQGAYEQYL. DNA of the CDR3: TGTGCCAGCACTCCTACGGGACAGGGGGCCTACGAGCAGTACCTC. This chain links TRBV27 with TRBJ2-7, with 11 bases fitting TRBD1. Germline V gene lookup returns CDR1 MNHEY and CDR2 SMNVEV (reference sequence). Losses at the gene ends were 7 bases for V and 2 bases for J; bases not matched to a gene: 7. The CDR3 has 15 amino acids.

DNA of the CDR3: TGTGCCAGCAGCTCCCGACCCCCAGGGGCGAGGGAGACCCAGTACTTC. Translation: CASSSRPPGARETQYF. This rearrangement joins TRBV7-6 to TRBJ2-5, with D possibly matching TRBD1 (6 bases). The CDR3 contains 16 residues. Trimming removed 4 bases from V and 5 bases from J, with 20 bases in between. Germline CDR1 is SGHVS and CDR2 is FNYEAQ. The complete variable domain, with remaining parts taken from reference TRBV7-6 and TRBJ2-5, reads GAGVSQSPRYKVTKRGQDVALRCDPISGHVSLYWYRQALGQGPEFLTYFNYEAQQDKSGLPNDRFSAERPEGSISTLTIQRTEQRDSAMYRCASSSRPPGARETQYFGPGTRLLVL.

The chain joins TRBV28 to TRBJ2-1; D possibly uses TRBD1 or TRBD2 (5 bases each). The germline gives CDR1 MDHEN, CDR2 SYDVKM. Trimming cost V 0 bases and J 8 bases, with 17 bases left between them. This CDR3 is 16 amino acids long. This CDR3 reads CASSLWDSDLGDEQFF. The CDR3 DNA sequence: TGTGCCAGCAGTTTATGGGACTCCGACCTGGGGGATGAGCAGTTCTTC.

This clonotype was found a few times. The chain carries TRBV4-2 and TRBJ2-5, with 7 bases lining up with TRBD2. The CDR3 is 15 residues long. Germline V gives CDR1 LGHNA, CDR2 YNFKEQ. J lost 2 bases, V lost 1 base, and 4 bases had no gene match. The CDR3 sequence is CASSQAPSGQETQYF. As DNA, the CDR3 is TGTGCCAGCAGCCAAGCCCCTAGCGGACAAGAGACCCAGTACTTC.